The entry below gives a single T cell receptor (beta chain) sequence along with its context. The data stem from a study of blood T cell repertoires in COVID-19. On the study more broadly: Samples taken during acute and convalescent COVID-19 were collected in the United States, Italy and Spain. Sources were T cells, B-cell-depleted T cells, or PBMCs; the material itself was cDNA or gDNA.

Assay used: immunoSEQ multiplex PCR; TCRdb lists only in-frame clones, some missing. The sample lists about 110,000 clones, 80% to 90% seen once, with approximately 1% in the top ten. This CDR3 contains 12 residues. CDR1 MNHEY and CDR2 SVGAGI come from the germline V gene. The V and J ends lost 7 bases and 4 bases respectively, with 7 bases between them. Sample: peripheral blood. The source is a human donor in a cohort sampled during active COVID-19. The genes are TRBV6-5 and TRBJ2-2; D gene unclear. DNA of the CDR3: TGTGCCAGCACCCCGGGCACCGGGGAGCTGTTTTTT. Its protein is CASTPGTGELFF.